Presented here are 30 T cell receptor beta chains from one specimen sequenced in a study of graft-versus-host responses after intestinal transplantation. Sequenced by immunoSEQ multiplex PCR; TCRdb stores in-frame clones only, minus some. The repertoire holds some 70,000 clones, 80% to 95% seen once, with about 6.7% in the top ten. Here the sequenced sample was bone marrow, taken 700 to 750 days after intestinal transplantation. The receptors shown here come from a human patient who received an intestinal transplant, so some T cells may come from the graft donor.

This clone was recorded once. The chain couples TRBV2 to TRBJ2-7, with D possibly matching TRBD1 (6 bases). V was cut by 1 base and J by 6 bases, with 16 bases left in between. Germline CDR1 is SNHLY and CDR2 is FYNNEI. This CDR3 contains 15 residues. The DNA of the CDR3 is TGTGCCAGCAGTGAAGTGAGGGCACAGGGCGGCGAGCAGTACTTC. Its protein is CASSEVRAQGGEQYF.

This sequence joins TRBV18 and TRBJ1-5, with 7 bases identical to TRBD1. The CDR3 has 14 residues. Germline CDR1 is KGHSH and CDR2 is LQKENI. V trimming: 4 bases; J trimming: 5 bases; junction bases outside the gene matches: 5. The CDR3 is CASSQGANDQPQHF. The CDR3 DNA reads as TGTGCCAGCTCACAGGGGGCTAACGATCAGCCCCAGCATTTT.

CDR3 in DNA: TGTGCCAGCAGCGTAGAGACCAGGGCAACTAATGAAAAACTGTTTTTT. Encoded protein: CASSVETRATNEKLFF. The chain carries TRBV9 and TRBJ1-4; TRBD1 is a possible D gene (5 bases). The germline CDR1 and CDR2 sequences are SGDLS and YYNGEE. The V end was cut by 0 bases, the J end by 0 bases, with 9 bases between. The CDR3 has 16 residues.

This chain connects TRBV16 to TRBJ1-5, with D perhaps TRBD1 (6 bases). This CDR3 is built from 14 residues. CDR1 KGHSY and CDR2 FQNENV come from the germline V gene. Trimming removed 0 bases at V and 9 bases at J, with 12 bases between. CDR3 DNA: TGTGCCAGCAGCCAATCCCCAGGGGAGCGGCCCCAGCATTTT. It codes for CASSQSPGERPQHF.

The CDR3 nucleotides read TGTGCCAGCAGTTCCGGCTATGGAGAGACCCAGTACTTC. Amino acids: CASSSGYGETQYF. The chain links TRBV6-6 to TRBJ2-5; the D is unclear. Germline V CDR1 and CDR2: MNHNY, SVGAGI (reference sequence). The CDR3 extends over 13 amino acids. V was trimmed by 4 bases and J by 4 bases, leaving 10 bases between them.

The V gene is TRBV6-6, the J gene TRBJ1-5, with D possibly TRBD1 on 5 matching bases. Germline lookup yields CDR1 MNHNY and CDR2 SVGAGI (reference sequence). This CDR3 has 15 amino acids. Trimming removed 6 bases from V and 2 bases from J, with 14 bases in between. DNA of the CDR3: TGTGCCAGCAGCTCCCCGGGGCGTCGCAATCAGCCCCAGCATTTT. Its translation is CASSSPGRRNQPQHF.

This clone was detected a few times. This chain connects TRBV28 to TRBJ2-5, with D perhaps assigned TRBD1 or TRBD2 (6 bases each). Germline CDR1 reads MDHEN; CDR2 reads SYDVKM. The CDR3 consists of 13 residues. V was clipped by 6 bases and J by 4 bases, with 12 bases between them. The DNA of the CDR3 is TGTGCCAGCAGCCAAGGGGGAGGAGAGACCCAGTACTTC. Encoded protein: CASSQGGGETQYF. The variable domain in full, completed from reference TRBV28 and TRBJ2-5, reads DVKVTQSSRYLVKRTGEKVFLECVQDMDHENMFWYRQDPGLGLRLIYFSYDVKMKEKGDIPEGYSVSREKKERFSLILESASTNQTSMYLCASSQGGGETQYFGPGTRLLVL.

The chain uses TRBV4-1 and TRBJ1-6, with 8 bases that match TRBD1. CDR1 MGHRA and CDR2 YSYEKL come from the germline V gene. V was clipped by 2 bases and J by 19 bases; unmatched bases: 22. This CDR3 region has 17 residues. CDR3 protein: CASSQRVKDRVVLIWHF. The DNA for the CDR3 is TGCGCCAGCAGCCAACGGGTGAAGGACAGGGTAGTTTTGATTTGGCACTTT.

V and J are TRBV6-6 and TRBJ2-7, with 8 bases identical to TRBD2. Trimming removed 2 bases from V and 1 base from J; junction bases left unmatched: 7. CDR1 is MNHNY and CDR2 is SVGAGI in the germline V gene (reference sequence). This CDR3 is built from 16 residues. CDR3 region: CASSYVGSGNSYEQYF. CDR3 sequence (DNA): TGTGCCAGCAGTTACGTGGGTAGCGGGAATTCCTACGAGCAGTACTTC.

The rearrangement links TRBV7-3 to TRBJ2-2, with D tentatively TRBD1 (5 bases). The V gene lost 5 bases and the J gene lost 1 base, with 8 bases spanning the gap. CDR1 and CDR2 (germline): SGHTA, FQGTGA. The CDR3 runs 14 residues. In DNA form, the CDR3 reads TGTGCCAGCAGCCTACAGGTGAACACCGGGGAGCTGTTTTTT. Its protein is CASSLQVNTGELFF.

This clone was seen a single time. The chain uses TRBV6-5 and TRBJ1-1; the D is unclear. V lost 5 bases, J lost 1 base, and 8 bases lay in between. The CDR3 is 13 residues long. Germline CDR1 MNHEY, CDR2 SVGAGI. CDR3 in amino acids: CASSKTRNTEAFF. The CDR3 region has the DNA TGTGCCAGCAGTAAAACCAGGAACACTGAAGCTTTCTTT.

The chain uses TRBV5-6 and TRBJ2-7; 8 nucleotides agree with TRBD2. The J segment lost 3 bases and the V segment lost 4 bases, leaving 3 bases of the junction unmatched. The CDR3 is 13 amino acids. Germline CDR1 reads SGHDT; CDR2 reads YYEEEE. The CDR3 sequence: CASSPGLVYEQYF. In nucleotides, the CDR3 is TGTGCCAGCAGCCCGGGACTAGTCTACGAGCAGTACTTC.

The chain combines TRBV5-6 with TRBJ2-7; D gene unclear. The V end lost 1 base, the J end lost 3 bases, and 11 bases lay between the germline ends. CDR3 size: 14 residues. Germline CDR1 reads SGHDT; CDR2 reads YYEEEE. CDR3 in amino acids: CASSLYGFSYEQYF. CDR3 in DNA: TGTGCCAGCAGCTTGTACGGGTTTAGCTACGAGCAGTACTTC.

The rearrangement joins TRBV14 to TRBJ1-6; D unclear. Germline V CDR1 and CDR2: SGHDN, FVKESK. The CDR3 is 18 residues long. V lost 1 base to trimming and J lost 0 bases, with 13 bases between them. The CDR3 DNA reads TGTGCCAGCAGCCAAGGGGGAGGACGGAGCTCCTATAATTCACCCCTCCACTTT. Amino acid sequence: CASSQGGGRSSYNSPLHF. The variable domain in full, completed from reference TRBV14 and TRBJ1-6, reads EAGVTQFPSHSVIEKGQTVTLRCDPISGHDNLYWYRRVMGKEIKFLLHFVKESKQDESGMPNNRFLAERTGGTYSTLKVQPAELEDSGVYFCASSQGGGRSSYNSPLHFGNGTRLTVT.

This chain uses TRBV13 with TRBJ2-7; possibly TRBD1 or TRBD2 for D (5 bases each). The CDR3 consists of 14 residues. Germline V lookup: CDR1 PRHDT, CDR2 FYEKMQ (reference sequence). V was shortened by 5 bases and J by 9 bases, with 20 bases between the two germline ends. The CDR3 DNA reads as TGTGCCAGCAGCCGAAAGGGACCGCTGAAGGTGCAGTACTTC. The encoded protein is CASSRKGPLKVQYF.

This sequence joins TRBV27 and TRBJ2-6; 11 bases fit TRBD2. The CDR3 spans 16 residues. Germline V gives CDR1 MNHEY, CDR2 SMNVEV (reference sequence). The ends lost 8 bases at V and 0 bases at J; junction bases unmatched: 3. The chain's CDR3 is CASSTSGVSGANVLTF. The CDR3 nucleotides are TGTGCCAGCTCGACTAGCGGGGTCTCTGGGGCCAACGTCCTGACTTTC.

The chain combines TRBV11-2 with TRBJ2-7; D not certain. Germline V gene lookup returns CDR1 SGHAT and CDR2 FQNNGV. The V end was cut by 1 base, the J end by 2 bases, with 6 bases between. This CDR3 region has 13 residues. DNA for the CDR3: TGTGCCAGCAGCTTAGCCGACACCTACGAGCAGTACTTC. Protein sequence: CASSLADTYEQYF.

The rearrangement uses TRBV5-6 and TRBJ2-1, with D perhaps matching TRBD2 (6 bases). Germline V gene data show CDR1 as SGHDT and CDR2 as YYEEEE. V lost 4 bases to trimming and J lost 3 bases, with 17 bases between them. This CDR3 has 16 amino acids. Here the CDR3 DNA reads TGTGCCAGCAGCCGGAAACTAGCAGAAAGCTACAATGAGCAGTTCTTC. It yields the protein CASSRKLAESYNEQFF.

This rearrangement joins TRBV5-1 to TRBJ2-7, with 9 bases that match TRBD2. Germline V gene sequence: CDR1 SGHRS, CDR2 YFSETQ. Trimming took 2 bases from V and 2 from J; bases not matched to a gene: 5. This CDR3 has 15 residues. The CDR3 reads CASSLLASGTYEQYF. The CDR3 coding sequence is TGCGCCAGCAGCTTACTGGCTAGCGGGACCTACGAGCAGTACTTC.

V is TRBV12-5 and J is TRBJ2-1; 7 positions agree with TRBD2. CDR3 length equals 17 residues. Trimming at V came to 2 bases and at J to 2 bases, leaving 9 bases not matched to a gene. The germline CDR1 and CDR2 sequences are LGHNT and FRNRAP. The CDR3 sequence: CASGLRTAGLPYNEQFF. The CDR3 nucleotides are TGTGCTAGTGGTTTGCGTACAGCGGGACTACCCTACAATGAGCAGTTCTTC.

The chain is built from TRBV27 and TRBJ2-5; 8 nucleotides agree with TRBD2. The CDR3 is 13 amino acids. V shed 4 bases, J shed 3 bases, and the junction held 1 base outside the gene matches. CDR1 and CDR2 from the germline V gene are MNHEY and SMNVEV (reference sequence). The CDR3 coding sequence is TGTGCCAGCAGTTGGGGACTAGAAGAGACCCAGTACTTC. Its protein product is CASSWGLEETQYF.

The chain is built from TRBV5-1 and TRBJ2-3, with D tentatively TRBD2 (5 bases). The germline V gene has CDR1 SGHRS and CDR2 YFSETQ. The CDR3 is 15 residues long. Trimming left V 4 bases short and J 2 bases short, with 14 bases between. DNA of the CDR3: TGCGCCAGCAGCCCTGGACTCGCCCCCACAGATACGCAGTATTTT. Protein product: CASSPGLAPTDTQYF. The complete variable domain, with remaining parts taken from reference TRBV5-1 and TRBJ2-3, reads KAGVTQTPRYLIKTRGQQVTLSCSPISGHRSVSWYQQTPGQGLQFLFEYFSETQRNKGNFPGRFSGRQFSNSRSEMNVSTLELGDSALYLCASSPGLAPTDTQYFGPGTRLTVL.

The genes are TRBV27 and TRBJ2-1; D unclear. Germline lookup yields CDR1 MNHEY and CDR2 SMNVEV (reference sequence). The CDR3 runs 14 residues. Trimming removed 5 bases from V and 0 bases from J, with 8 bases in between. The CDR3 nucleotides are TGTGCCAGCAGTCTCTGGGACTCCTACAATGAGCAGTTCTTC. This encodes CASSLWDSYNEQFF.

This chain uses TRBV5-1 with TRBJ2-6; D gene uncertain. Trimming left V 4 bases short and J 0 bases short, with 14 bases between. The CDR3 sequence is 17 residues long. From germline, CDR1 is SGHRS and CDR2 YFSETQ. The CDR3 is CASSRLGSGSGANVLTF. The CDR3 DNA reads TGCGCCAGCAGCCGATTGGGGTCGGGCTCTGGGGCCAACGTCCTGACTTTC.

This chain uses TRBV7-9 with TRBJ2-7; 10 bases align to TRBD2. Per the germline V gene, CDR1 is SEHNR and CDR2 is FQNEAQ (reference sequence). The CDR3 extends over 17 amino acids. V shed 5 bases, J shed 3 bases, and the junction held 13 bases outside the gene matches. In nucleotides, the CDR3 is TGTGCCAGCAGCGATTCCTTTAGCGGGAGGCTTTACTACGAGCAGTACTTC. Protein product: CASSDSFSGRLYYEQYF.

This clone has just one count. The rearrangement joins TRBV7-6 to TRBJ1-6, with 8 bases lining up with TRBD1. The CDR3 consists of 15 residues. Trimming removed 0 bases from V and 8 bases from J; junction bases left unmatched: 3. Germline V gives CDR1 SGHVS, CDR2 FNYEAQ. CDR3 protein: CASSLAPQGDSPLHF. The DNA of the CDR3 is TGTGCCAGCAGCTTAGCGCCACAGGGGGATTCACCCCTCCACTTT.

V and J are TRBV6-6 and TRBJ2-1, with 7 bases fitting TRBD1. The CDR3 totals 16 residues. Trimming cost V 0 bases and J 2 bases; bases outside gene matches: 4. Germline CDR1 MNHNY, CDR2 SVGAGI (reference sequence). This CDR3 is CASSYSGQLPYNEQFF. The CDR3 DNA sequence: TGTGCCAGCAGTTACTCGGGACAGCTCCCCTACAATGAGCAGTTCTTC.

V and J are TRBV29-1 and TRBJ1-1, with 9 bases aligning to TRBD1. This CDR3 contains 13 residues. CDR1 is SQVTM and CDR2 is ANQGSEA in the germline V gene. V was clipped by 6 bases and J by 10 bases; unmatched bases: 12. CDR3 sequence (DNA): TGCAGCGTCATTCCCCCTCCGACAGGGGGAGCTTTCTTT. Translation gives CSVIPPPTGGAFF.

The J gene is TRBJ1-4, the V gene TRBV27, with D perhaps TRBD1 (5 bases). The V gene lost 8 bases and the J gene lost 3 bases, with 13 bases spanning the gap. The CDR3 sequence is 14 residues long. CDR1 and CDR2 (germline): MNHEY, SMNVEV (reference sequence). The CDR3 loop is CASRRQLSNEKLFF. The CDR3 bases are TGTGCCAGCCGCCGACAGCTATCTAATGAAAAACTGTTTTTT.

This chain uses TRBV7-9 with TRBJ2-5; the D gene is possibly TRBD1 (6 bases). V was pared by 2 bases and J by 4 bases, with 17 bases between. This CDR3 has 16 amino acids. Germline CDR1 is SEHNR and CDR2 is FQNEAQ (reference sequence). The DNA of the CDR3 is TGTGCCAGCAGCTTACTTTCCCCAGGGGATTTAGAGACCCAGTACTTC. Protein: CASSLLSPGDLETQYF.